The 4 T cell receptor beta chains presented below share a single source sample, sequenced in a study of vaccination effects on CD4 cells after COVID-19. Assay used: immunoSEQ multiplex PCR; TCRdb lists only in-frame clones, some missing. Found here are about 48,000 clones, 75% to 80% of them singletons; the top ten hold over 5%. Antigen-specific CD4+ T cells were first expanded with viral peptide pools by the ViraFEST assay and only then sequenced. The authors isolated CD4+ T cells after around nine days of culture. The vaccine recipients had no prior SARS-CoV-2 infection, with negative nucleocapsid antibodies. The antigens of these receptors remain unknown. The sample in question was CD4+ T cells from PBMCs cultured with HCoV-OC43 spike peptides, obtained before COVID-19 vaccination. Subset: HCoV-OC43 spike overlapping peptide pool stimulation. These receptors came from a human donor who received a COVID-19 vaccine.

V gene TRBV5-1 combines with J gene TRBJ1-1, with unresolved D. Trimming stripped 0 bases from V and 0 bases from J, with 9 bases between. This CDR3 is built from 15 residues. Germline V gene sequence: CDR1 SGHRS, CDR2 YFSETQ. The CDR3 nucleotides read TGCGCCAGCAGCTTGGTTGAAGAAATGAACACTGAAGCTTTCTTT. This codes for CASSLVEEMNTEAFF. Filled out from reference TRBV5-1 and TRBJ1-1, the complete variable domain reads KAGVTQTPRYLIKTRGQQVTLSCSPISGHRSVSWYQQTPGQGLQFLFEYFSETQRNKGNFPGRFSGRQFSNSRSEMNVSTLELGDSALYLCASSLVEEMNTEAFFGQGTRLTVV.

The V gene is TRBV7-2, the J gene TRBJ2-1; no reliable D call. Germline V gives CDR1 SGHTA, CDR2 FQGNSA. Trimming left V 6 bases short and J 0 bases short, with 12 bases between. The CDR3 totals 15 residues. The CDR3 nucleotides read TGTGCCAGCAGTTATACCCCTTTCTCCTACAATGAGCAGTTCTTC. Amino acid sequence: CASSYTPFSYNEQFF.

For the CDR3, the DNA is TGCGCCAGCAGCCAAGTTACAGGGGATTATGGCTACACCTTC. Protein sequence: CASSQVTGDYGYTF. This sequence joins TRBV4-3 and TRBJ1-2, with 7 bases identical to TRBD1. CDR3 length equals 14 residues. Germline V gene lookup returns CDR1 LGHNA and CDR2 YSLEER. The V segment lost 1 base and the J segment 5 bases; nucleotides outside the gene matches: 4.

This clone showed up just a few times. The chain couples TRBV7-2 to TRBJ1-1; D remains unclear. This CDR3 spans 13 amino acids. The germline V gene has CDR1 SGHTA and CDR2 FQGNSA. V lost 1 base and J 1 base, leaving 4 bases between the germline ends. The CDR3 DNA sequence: TGTGCCAGCAGCTTAGATCGGAACACTGAAGCTTTCTTT. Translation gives CASSLDRNTEAFF.